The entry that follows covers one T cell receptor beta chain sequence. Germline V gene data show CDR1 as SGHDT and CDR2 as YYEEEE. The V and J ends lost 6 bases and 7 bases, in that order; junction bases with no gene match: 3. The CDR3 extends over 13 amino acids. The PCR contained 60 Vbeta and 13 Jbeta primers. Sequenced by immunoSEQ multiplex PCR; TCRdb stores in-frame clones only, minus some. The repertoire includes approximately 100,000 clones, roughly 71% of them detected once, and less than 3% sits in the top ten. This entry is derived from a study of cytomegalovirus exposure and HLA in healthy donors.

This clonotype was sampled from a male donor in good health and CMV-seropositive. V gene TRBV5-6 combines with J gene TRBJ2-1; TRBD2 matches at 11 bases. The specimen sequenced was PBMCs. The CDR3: CASIRTSGNEQFF. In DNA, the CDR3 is TGTGCCAGCATCAGGACTAGCGGGAATGAGCAGTTCTTC.